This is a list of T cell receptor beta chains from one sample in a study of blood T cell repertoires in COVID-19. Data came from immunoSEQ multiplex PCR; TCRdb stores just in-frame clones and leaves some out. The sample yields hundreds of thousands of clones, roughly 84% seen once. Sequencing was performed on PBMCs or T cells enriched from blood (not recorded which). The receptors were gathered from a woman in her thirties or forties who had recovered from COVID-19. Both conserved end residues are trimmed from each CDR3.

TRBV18,ASSPQRTGGEGYT
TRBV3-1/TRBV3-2,ASSRTLAGVDTGELF
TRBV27,ASIRGTGYNEQF
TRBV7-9,ASSHETSSGNEQF
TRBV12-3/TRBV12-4,ASKGFSYEQY
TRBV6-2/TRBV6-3,ASSYGIAGVLETQY
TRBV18,ASSPGGLRGDGYT
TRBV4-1,ASSQETLAGSKNEQF
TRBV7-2,ASTREWEGDEQF
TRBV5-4,ASSLRAGGPQETQY
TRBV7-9,ASSQGRRQNPTNEKLF
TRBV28,ASRAQGAGYGYT
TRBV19,ASSSFGTSGRETQY
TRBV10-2,ASSESTSGRNIQY
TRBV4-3,ASSQDSGLYNSPLH
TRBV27,ASGERGATNEKLF
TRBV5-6,ASSLAGGGGGSYEQY
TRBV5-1,ASSLTASAVYNEQF
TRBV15,ATSRDRETQY
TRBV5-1,ASSLGTGLSGANVLT
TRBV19,ASSIGGTANTGELF
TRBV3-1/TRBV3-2,ASSQGQTRPHEQY
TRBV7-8,ASSPPLWSNLYTGELF
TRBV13,ASSLKLFRDTNNEQF
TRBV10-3,AIRSGTSVTGELF
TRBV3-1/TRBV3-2,ASSQGGGGTGNTIY
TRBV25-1,ASAPTDSGGSPLH
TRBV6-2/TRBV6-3,ASSYSLGLAASYNEQF
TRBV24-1,ATSDFGTDTQY
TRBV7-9,ASSFTTLSGNTIY
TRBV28,ASSESGLYGYT
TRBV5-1,ASTLIGASQETQY
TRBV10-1,ASSRRENTEAF